This is a list of T cell receptor beta chains from one sample in a study of vaccination and CD4 T cells after COVID-19. Antigens for these TCRs are unknown. Each CDR3 protein is one row after TCRdb ran MiXCR on the PCR reads. Seen here are about 14,000 distinct CDR3 sequences, about 61% observed once, and the top ten hold 6.5% to 9%. The sequenced material came from CD4+ T cells from blood, cultured in vitro. The receptors stem from a human donor who had recovered from COVID-19. Each CDR3 is given with its conserved first and last residue. D genes are given only for firm matches. Size is omitted from some rows. Given values are once, few, many or a class for expanded clones.

>TRBV15|.|.|TRBJ2-4
TGTGCCACCAGCAGAGATTGGCAGGGGCTAGCCAAAAACATTCAGTACTTC
CATSRDWQGLAKNIQYF
>TRBV28|few|TRBD1|TRBJ1-2
TGTGCCAGCACCGAAGGGGGCGAGTTTTATGGCTACACCTTC
CASTEGGEFYGYTF
>TRBV19|.|TRBD1|TRBJ1-2
TGTGCCAGTGGGGGGACAGGGGGTGATGGCTACACCTTC
CASGGTGGDGYTF
>TRBV7-2|.|.|TRBJ2-7
TGTGCCAGCAGCTTAGGGGAATACGAGCAGTACTTC
CASSLGEYEQYF
>TRBV7-2|.|TRBD1|TRBJ1-2
TGTGCCAGCAGCCCTAGGCGGACAGGCTATGGCTACACCTTC
CASSPRRTGYGYTF
>TRBV6-5|.|.|TRBJ1-6
TGTGCCAGCAGTTACCTCGTCGGGGGAGATTCACCCCTCCACTTT
CASSYLVGGDSPLHF
>TRBV18|.|.|TRBJ1-2
TGTGCCAGCTGGGATGACAGAGCTAACTATGGCTACACCTTC
CASWDDRANYGYTF
>TRBV27|few|TRBD1|TRBJ1-2
TGTGCCAGCACCTCGGACAGGGGAGGGGTCTATGGCTACACCTTC
CASTSDRGGVYGYTF
>TRBV12-3/TRBV12-4|.|.|TRBJ1-5
TGTGCCAGCAGCCCCCTAACAGGGAATCAGCCCCAGCATTTT
CASSPLTGNQPQHF
>TRBV6-5|.|TRBD1|TRBJ1-6
TGTGCCAGCAGTTACGACTCTACAGGGGCGTATAATTCACCCCTCCACTTT
CASSYDSTGAYNSPLHF
>TRBV7-3|.|TRBD1|TRBJ1-6
TGTGCCAGCAGCTTAACGGGACAGGGTGAAGGTTCACCCCTCCACTTT
CASSLTGQGEGSPLHF
>TRBV10-1|.|TRBD1|TRBJ2-1
TGCGCCAGTTCCCCGGGACAGGGGCGGTACAATGAGCAGTTCTTC
CASSPGQGRYNEQFF
>TRBV7-2|.|TRBD1|TRBJ1-1
TGTGCCAGCAGCTTACCCCGGGACAGGGGGCTTGTGAACACTGAAGCTTTCTTT
CASSLPRDRGLVNTEAFF
>TRBV2|.|.|TRBJ1-1
TGTGCCAGCCTCGAAGGCTCTGAAGCTTTCTTT
CASLEGSEAFF
>TRBV7-2|once|.|TRBJ1-5
TGTGCCAGCAGCTTAGGTGGGGCAGGCTGGCAAGGTCAGCCCCAGCATTTT
CASSLGGAGWQGQPQHF
>TRBV27|.|TRBD1|TRBJ1-2
TGTGCCAGCAGTATGCGACAGGGCTATGGCTACACCTTC
CASSMRQGYGYTF
>TRBV27|few|TRBD2|TRBJ2-1
TGTGCCAGCAGTCCAACTAGCGGATCTTACAGCTCCTACAATGAGCAGTTCTTC
CASSPTSGSYSSYNEQFF
>TRBV15|few|TRBD1|TRBJ1-5
TGTGCCACCAGCAGACCGGGACAGGAAGGTCAGCCCCAGCATTTT
CATSRPGQEGQPQHF
>TRBV2|.|.|TRBJ1-1
TGTGCCAGCAGCACAGGGCTGGGGGCTTTCTTT
CASSTGLGAFF
>TRBV7-9|few|.|TRBJ1-3
TGTGCCAGCAGCCTGACAGGTGCTGGAAACACCATATATTTT
CASSLTGAGNTIYF
>TRBV28|few|.|TRBJ1-5
TGTGCCAGCAGTTCCACCCGGCCCCAGCATTTT
CASSSTRPQHF
>TRBV27|.|.|TRBJ1-5
TGTGCCAGCAGCAACAGGAACAATCAGCCCCAGCATTTT
CASSNRNNQPQHF
>TRBV28|few|.|TRBJ1-6
TGTGCCAGCACCCCCGGACAGTTCTATAATTCACCCCTCCACTTT
CASTPGQFYNSPLHF
>TRBV5-4|.|.|TRBJ1-6
TGTGCCAGCAGCTTGCAGGGTGATTTTTCACCCCTCCACTTT
CASSLQGDFSPLHF
>TRBV6-1|.|.|TRBJ1-5
TGTGCCAGCAGTGAACAGGGGATAAGCAATCAGCCCCAGCATTTT
CASSEQGISNQPQHF
>TRBV7-6|.|TRBD2|TRBJ2-7
TGTGCCAGCAGCTTACAGGGAGGGTCCTACGAGCAGTACTTC
CASSLQGGSYEQYF
>TRBV30|.|.|TRBJ1-2
TGTGCCTGGGAACAGGGAAGGGGCGAAGGTGGCTACACCTTC
CAWEQGRGEGGYTF
>TRBV19|.|TRBD1|TRBJ2-7
TGTGCCAGTAGTGCCTCCAGGGGGACCTACGAGCAGTACTTC
CASSASRGTYEQYF
>TRBV12-3/TRBV12-4|.|TRBD1|TRBJ1-5
TGTGCCAGCACCCAGGGGGGGTATAGCAATCAGCCCCAGCATTTT
CASTQGGYSNQPQHF
>TRBV6-1|.|.|TRBJ2-1
TGTGCCAGCACGGTGGGACCGAGGAATGAGCAGTTCTTC
CASTVGPRNEQFF
>TRBV10-1|few|TRBD1|TRBJ2-5
TGCGCCAGCAGTGAGCAAACGACAGGGGGAAAAGAGACCCAGTACTTC
CASSEQTTGGKETQYF
>TRBV7-9|.|.|TRBJ1-1
TGTGCCAGCAGCTCCCAGGAGAACACTGAAGCTTTCTTT
CASSSQENTEAFF
>TRBV7-6|.|.|TRBJ1-2
TGTGCCAGCAGCTTAGCCGGAGACTATGGCTACACCTTC
CASSLAGDYGYTF
>TRBV18|.|TRBD1|TRBJ2-5
TGTGCCAGCTCACCACGGACAGGGGGAGGAGAGACCCAGTACTTC
CASSPRTGGGETQYF
>TRBV7-9|few|TRBD2|TRBJ2-7
TGTGCCAGCAGCTCTGGCCGGGGGGTGGGGGAGCAGTACTTC
CASSSGRGVGEQYF
>TRBV5-1|.|.|TRBJ1-2
TGCGCCAGCAGCGTGGAAGGTGAGGCAGGCGGCTACACCTTC
CASSVEGEAGGYTF
>TRBV10-2|.|.|TRBJ1-1
TGCGCCACACGGCAGGTTGGGAACACTGAAGCTTTCTTT
CATRQVGNTEAFF
>TRBV30|few|.|TRBJ1-6
TGTGCCTGGAGTGTTTGGACCGAGAATTCACCCCTCCACTTT
CAWSVWTENSPLHF
>TRBV6-1|.|.|TRBJ2-7
TGTGCCAGCAGTGATCAGCGCTACGAGCAGTACTTC
CASSDQRYEQYF
>TRBV20-1|.|.|TRBJ2-7
TGCAGTGCTATGGGATTTGGGTCCCTCGAGCAGTACTTC
CSAMGFGSLEQYF
>TRBV6-5|.|.|TRBJ2-3
TGTGCCAGCAGTTTCAAGGAGGGGGATACGCAGTATTTT
CASSFKEGDTQYF
>TRBV11-2|.|.|TRBJ1-1
TGTGCCAGCAGCTTCGGGTCAGGGAAAGCTTTCTTT
CASSFGSGKAFF
>TRBV19|.|TRBD2|TRBJ2-1
TGTGCCAGTAGCAGGACTAGCGGGTCACATAGCTCCTACAATGAGCAGTTCTTC
CASSRTSGSHSSYNEQFF
>TRBV10-1|medium-sized|.|TRBJ1-5
TGCGCCAGCCAAAAGGACGGTAATCAGCCCCAGCATTTT
CASQKDGNQPQHF
>TRBV7-9|.|TRBD1|TRBJ1-2
TGTGCCAGCAGCTTAGGGGTCGACGGACAGGGTGACTATGGCTACACCTTC
CASSLGVDGQGDYGYTF
>TRBV5-1|.|TRBD1|TRBJ2-2
TGCGCCATACAGGGGGGCACCGGGGAGCTGTTTTTT
CAIQGGTGELFF
>TRBV20-1|.|.|TRBJ2-2
TGCAGTGCTAGAGTTTGGGATAGCGGTAACGGGGAGCTGTTTTTT
CSARVWDSGNGELFF
>TRBV20-1|few|TRBD1|TRBJ2-7
TGCAGTGCTAGAGATTGGGGGACAGCCAGGACCTACGAGCAGTACTTC
CSARDWGTARTYEQYF
>TRBV6-1|few|.|TRBJ1-2
TGTGCCAGTCGCAGGGAGGGTCTTAACTATGGCTACACCTTC
CASRREGLNYGYTF
>TRBV20-1|few|.|TRBJ2-5
TGCAGTGCTAGTTTCGCCGGAGGCTGGGGGGAGACCCAGTACTTC
CSASFAGGWGETQYF
>TRBV10-3|.|.|TRBJ1-1
TGTGCCATCAGTGCCTTGGACGGGAACACTGAAGCTTTCTTT
CAISALDGNTEAFF
>TRBV27|.|.|TRBJ1-5
TGTGCCAGCAGTTTATCAGGGGCGAGCCAGCCCCAGCATTTT
CASSLSGASQPQHF
>TRBV27|few|TRBD1|TRBJ1-2
TGTGCCAGCAGTTTACATCGGACAGGCTCTTATGGCTACACCTTC
CASSLHRTGSYGYTF
>TRBV10-1|.|.|TRBJ1-3
TGCGCCAGCAGTGGGACAGCTGGAAACACCATATATTTT
CASSGTAGNTIYF
>TRBV19|medium-sized|TRBD1|TRBJ2-6
TGTGCCAGTAGTCTCCAGGGGGCTGGGGCCAACGTCCTGACTTTC
CASSLQGAGANVLTF
>TRBV20-1|.|TRBD2|TRBJ2-3
TGCAGTGCTAGCCTAGCGGGAGTAGATACGCAGTATTTT
CSASLAGVDTQYF